This TCR beta chain originates from a study of blood T cell repertoires in COVID-19. The wider study: The United States, Italy and Spain supplied acute and convalescent COVID-19 samples. Sources were T cells, B-cell-depleted T cells, or PBMCs; the material itself was cDNA or gDNA.

Original data processing: Reference gene primer amplification in the assay estimated nucleated cell counts. Some clones are missing from TCRdb's copy, which holds only in-frame ones; the method was immunoSEQ multiplex PCR. The V and J calls and the clone size are those of that table, but D and trimming were determined from the DNA. The sample shows roughly 55,000 clones, around 77% of them seen only once. The length of the CDR3 is 15 residues. Per the germline V gene, CDR1 is MNHEY and CDR2 is SMNVEV (reference sequence). V dropped 5 bases and J dropped 1; count of bases not matched to a gene: 7. The sequencing sample was made of peripheral blood. The chain employs TRBV27 and TRBJ1-1; 7 bases fit TRBD1. The clonotype originates from a man aged 60 to 75 with acute or convalescent COVID-19. Here the CDR3 DNA reads TGTGCCAGCAGTAACTTCAGGGGGTGGAACACTGAAGCTTTCTTT. Protein sequence: CASSNFRGWNTEAFF.